The sequence of this T cell receptor beta chain was determined in a study of cytomegalovirus exposure and HLA in healthy donors. Overall study results and limits: The study listed under 200 cytomegalovirus-associated TCR beta chains.

The CDR3 is 12 amino acids. Germline V gene sequence: CDR1 LNHNV, CDR2 YYDKDF (reference sequence). Trimming removed 3 bases from V and 9 bases from J, with 9 bases in between. Comment on this clone: As yet, its antigen is unknown.

Amplification used 60 Vbeta primers and 13 Jbeta primers. TCRdb's copy holds only in-frame clones and misses some; the assay was immunoSEQ multiplex PCR. The profile covers more than 100,000 clones, with around 80% appearing a single time and around 10% taken by the ten largest. The chain uses TRBV15 and TRBJ2-1; D possibly corresponds to TRBD2 (6 bases). The sample comprised PBMCs. The source is a woman aged 18-29 years in good health and CMV-seropositive. The CDR3 is CATSSPGGEQFF. The CDR3 DNA is TGTGCCACCAGCAGCCCCGGGGGTGAGCAGTTCTTC.